These 14 T cell receptor beta chains came from one sample sequenced in a study of blood T cells in healthy people across ages. A second PCR of 7 to 11 cycles used a sample-barcoded 5' primer and a J-beta primer mix. Each CDR3 protein is one row after TCRdb ran MiXCR on the 5' RACE reads. The table shows 540,000 or so distinct CDR3 sequences, with about 45% occurring only once. The sample consisted of blood. These receptor sequences come from a man at least 80 years old in good health.

The chain couples TRBV7-2 to TRBJ2-7; 11 nucleotides match TRBD2. The ends lost 1 base at V and 3 bases at J; junction bases unmatched: 2. The CDR3 sequence is 15 residues long. Germline V CDR1 and CDR2: SGHTA, FQGNSA. Written as DNA, the CDR3 is TGTGCCAGCAGCTTAGTAACTAGCGGGAGCTACGAGCAGTACTTC. As protein: CASSLVTSGSYEQYF.

The chain has TRBV3-1 and TRBJ2-5; possible D gene TRBD2, 5 bases. Trimming pared 4 bases from V and 2 bases from J, leaving 17 bases between. This CDR3 has 16 residues. The germline V gene has CDR1 LGHDT and CDR2 YNNKEL (reference sequence). In DNA, the CDR3 is TGTGCCAGCAGCCCCGGCGCAAGCGGAAGACAAGAGACCCAGTACTTC. It is translated as CASSPGASGRQETQYF.

The gene calls are TRBV5-1 and TRBJ1-1; maybe TRBD1 (5 bases). CDR3 length equals 17 residues. Germline assignment: CDR1 SGHRS and CDR2 YFSETQ. V was shortened by 2 bases and J by 2 bases, with 19 bases between the two germline ends. The CDR3 sequence is CASSLEGWGVVNTEAFF. CDR3 DNA sequence: TGCGCCAGCAGCTTAGAGGGGTGGGGGGTCGTAAACACTGAAGCTTTCTTT.

The chain joins TRBV12-3 or TRBV12-4 to TRBJ1-5, with TRBD1 identical over 11 bases. The CDR3 runs to 15 residues. After removal of 6 bases from V and 3 bases from J, the junction contained 4 bases not matched to a gene. The CDR3 nucleotides are TGTGCCAGCAGCTGGGGACAGGGGGACAATCAGCCCCAGCATTTT. This codes for CASSWGQGDNQPQHF.

The chain links TRBV10-3 to TRBJ2-3, with 9 nucleotides matching TRBD1. The V gene's germline CDR1 is ENHRY and CDR2 SYGVKD. Losses at the gene ends were 3 bases for V and 4 bases for J; bases not matched to a gene: 8. The CDR3 covers 16 residues. The CDR3 loop is CAISEAGDRVPDTQYF. DNA for the CDR3: TGTGCCATCAGTGAAGCCGGGGACAGGGTGCCAGATACGCAGTATTTT.

In the case of this clonotype: This may be a read error: a much more frequent sequence differs by one nucleotide. This chain connects TRBV6-6 to TRBJ2-1, with 13 nucleotides matching TRBD2. Germline V lookup: CDR1 MNHNY, CDR2 SVGAGI (reference sequence). The CDR3 is 16 residues long. The CDR3 DNA reads TGTGCCAGCAGAGGGACTAGCGGGGAAGCCTACAATGAGCAGGTCTTC. It specifies CASRGTSGEAYNEQVF.

This clonotype was seen repeatedly, ten times or more. The chain joins TRBV6-6 to TRBJ1-6; a weak D match, TRBD1 (5 bases). From germline, CDR1 is MNHNY and CDR2 SVGAGI (reference sequence). This CDR3 region has 15 residues. V lost 5 bases and J 14 bases, leaving 22 bases between the germline ends. As DNA, the CDR3 is TGTGCCAGCAGTCTCCCCCTCGACCGGGCAGGGTCCCTCCACTTT. This encodes CASSLPLDRAGSLHF.

On this clonotype itself: A much larger clone lies a single base off, so this may be a read error. The chain recombines TRBV6-6 with TRBJ1-1; possible D gene TRBD1, 5 bases. The V end lost 5 bases, the J end lost 4 bases, and 14 bases lay between the germline ends. Germline values: CDR1 MNHNY, CDR2 SVGAGI (reference sequence). CDR3 length: 14 residues. The DNA for the CDR3 is TGTGCCAGCAGTGACAGTACGGGTACCACTGAAGCTTTCTTT. This codes for CASSDSTGTTEAFF.

To note about this clonotype: Mismatch with germline at one junction end may stem from a read error. This sequence joins TRBV5-1 and TRBJ1-2; D possibly corresponds to TRBD1 (6 bases). This CDR3 region has 14 residues. Germline V gives CDR1 SGHRS, CDR2 YFSETQ. CDR3 nucleotide sequence: TGCGCCAGCAGCTTGAACAGGGAGAGCTATGGCTTCACCTTC. Translating gives CASSLNRESYGFTF. The variable domain in full, with the rest retrieved from reference TRBV5-1 and TRBJ1-2, is KAGVTQTPRYLIKTRGQQVTLSCSPISGHRSVSWYQQTPGQGLQFLFEYFSETQRNKGNFPGRFSGRQFSNSRSEMNVSTLELGDSALYLCASSLNRESYGFTFGSGTRLTVV.

CDR3 region: CASSRTGTYEQYF. The CDR3 DNA reads as TGTGCCAGCAGCCGGACAGGGACCTACGAGCAGTACTTC. The J gene is TRBJ2-7, the V gene TRBV7-9; 8 nucleotides line up with TRBD1. With V trimmed by 5 bases and J by 2 bases, 2 bases remained unmatched. The CDR3 totals 13 residues. CDR1 and CDR2 (germline): SEHNR, FQNEAQ (reference sequence).

This clonotype was observed a few times. The chain employs TRBV7-2 and TRBJ2-7; D may match TRBD1 or TRBD2 (7 bases each). V lost 5 bases and J lost 3, with 20 bases in between. Germline V gives CDR1 SGHTA, CDR2 FQGNSA. This CDR3 comprises 16 residues. The CDR3 region is CASSSKAGGEGYEQYF. The CDR3 DNA is TGTGCCAGCAGCAGTAAAGCAGGGGGGGAGGGCTACGAGCAGTACTTC.

V is TRBV2 and J is TRBJ1-3; D is unresolved. Germline CDR1 reads SNHLY; CDR2 reads FYNNEI. The length of the CDR3 is 13 residues. The ends were cut back, 8 bases at V and 0 bases at J, with 8 bases in the middle. CDR3 sequence (DNA): TGTGCCAGCCCTAGCCGCTCTGGAAACACCATATATTTT. Translation gives CASPSRSGNTIYF.

V usage is TRBV10-3 and J usage is TRBJ1-2; D unclear. The CDR3 length is 13 residues. V lost 3 bases, J lost 4 bases, and 9 bases lay in between. Germline V gives CDR1 ENHRY, CDR2 SYGVKD. CDR3 in amino acids: CAISDSQVYGYTF. CDR3 bases: TGTGCCATCAGTGATTCGCAGGTCTATGGCTACACCTTC.

The chain couples TRBV6-2 or TRBV6-3 to TRBJ2-5; D unclear. The CDR3 extends over 12 amino acids. V was pared by 8 bases and J by 5 bases, with 12 bases between. Germline V gene sequence: CDR1 MNHEY, CDR2 SVGEGT. The CDR3 loop is CASGVPPETQYF. CDR3 sequence (DNA): TGTGCCAGCGGCGTCCCCCCCGAGACCCAGTACTTC.